The 30 T cell receptor beta chains reported below all come from one sample, sequenced in a study of cytomegalovirus exposure and HLA in healthy donors (dated by TCRdb to 2016 to 2017). The library was built by means of the immunoSEQ multiplex PCR assay. In TCRdb, the immuneACCESS table is reduced to in-frame sequences with V and J assigned. These tables do not hold every clone; where another copy was compared, an unresolved V gene accounts for under half, and the others remain unexplained. The sample has around 75,000 clones on record, around 85% of them singletons. The ten largest make up around 2.9% of the sample. The material sequenced was PBMCs. These receptors all come from a man aged 30 to 45 in good health and CMV-seronegative.

This clone was recorded a few times. The chain uses TRBV7-9 and TRBJ2-5; 9 bases are a match to TRBD2. This CDR3 region has 13 residues. From germline, CDR1 is SEHNR and CDR2 FQNEAQ (reference sequence). J lost 10 bases, V lost 5 bases, and 8 bases had no gene match. The CDR3 region has the DNA TGTGCCAGCAGCCCCGGGACTAGCCCTGACCAGTACTTC. This codes for CASSPGTSPDQYF.

The genes are TRBV6-1 and TRBJ2-7, with D uncertain. Germline V gene lookup returns CDR1 MNHNS and CDR2 SASEGT. V lost 6 bases and J 7 bases, leaving 16 bases between the germline ends. CDR3 length: 13 residues. This chain's CDR3 is CASRPTTAGEQYV. Written as DNA, the CDR3 is TGTGCCAGCAGACCGACCACCGCTGGGGAGCAGTACGTC.

Note on this clone: Relative to the germline gene, one junction end is altered; a read error may explain this. The rearrangement uses TRBV9 and TRBJ2-3; 10 bases are a match to TRBD2. In germline, CDR1 is SGDLS, CDR2 YYNGEE. This CDR3 is 14 amino acids long. In DNA, the CDR3 is TGTGCCAGCAGCGTAGGAGGGACTAGCGACATAGGAGGGTTT. Translation: CASSVGGTSDIGGF.

V gene TRBV9 combines with J gene TRBJ2-3, with D possibly TRBD1 on 6 matching bases. This CDR3 spans 15 amino acids. V lost 6 bases and J lost 1, with 15 bases in between. The germline CDR1 and CDR2 sequences are SGDLS and YYNGEE. The CDR3 reads CASTLQGIRTDTQYF. The CDR3 DNA reads TGTGCCAGCACCCTACAGGGAATTCGCACAGATACGCAGTATTTT.

The V and J genes are TRBV5-6 and TRBJ1-1; tentative D call: TRBD1 (6 bases). Per the germline V gene, CDR1 is SGHDT and CDR2 is YYEEEE. The CDR3 is made up of 15 amino acids. V was pared by 2 bases and J by 2 bases, with 13 bases between. This chain's CDR3 is CASSFKDRPNTEAFF. The DNA for the CDR3 is TGTGCCAGCAGCTTTAAAGACAGGCCAAACACTGAAGCTTTCTTT.

This clone has a handful of counts. The J gene is TRBJ1-6, the V gene TRBV9; 7 bases are shared with TRBD1. The CDR3 is 14 amino acids. V was pared by 0 bases and J by 10 bases, with 4 bases of the junction left unmatched. Germline assignment: CDR1 SGDLS and CDR2 YYNGEE. CDR3 DNA: TGTGCCAGCAGCGTAGGGACAGGTCGGTCACCCCTCCACTTT. Its protein product is CASSVGTGRSPLHF.

The J gene is TRBJ1-5, the V gene TRBV28, with D unclear. Between the trimmed V and J ends, which lost 5 bases and 5 bases, there was a span of 10 bases. CDR1 is MDHEN, CDR2 SYDVKM, per germline. This CDR3 spans 13 amino acids. The CDR3 region is CASSDNVDQPQHF. Here the CDR3 DNA reads TGTGCCAGCAGTGACAATGTTGATCAGCCCCAGCATTTT.

The chain links TRBV7-2 to TRBJ1-4; 7 bases align to TRBD1. CDR3 length: 15 residues. V gave up 2 bases and J gave up 5 bases; unmatched junction bases: 5. From germline, CDR1 is SGHTA and CDR2 FQGNSA. CDR3 coding DNA: TGTGCCAGCAGCTTAATGGGACAGATAAATGAAAAACTGTTTTTT. Amino acids: CASSLMGQINEKLFF.

This chain links TRBV5-6 with TRBJ2-7; 7 bases match TRBD1. V was clipped by 2 bases and J by 4 bases; unmatched bases: 0. There are 12 residues in the CDR3. Germline loops: CDR1 SGHDT, CDR2 YYEEEE. The CDR3 sequence: CASSLQGYEQYF. The DNA of the CDR3 is TGTGCCAGCAGCTTACAGGGGTACGAGCAGTACTTC.

The rearrangement joins TRBV4-2 to TRBJ1-1; 11 bases match TRBD1. Per germline, CDR1 LGHNA and CDR2 YNFKEQ. The ends lost 4 bases at V and 5 bases at J; junction bases unmatched: 9. The CDR3 sequence is 16 residues long. The CDR3 nucleotides read TGTGCCAGCAGCCCGATAATTGGGACAGGGGGTACTGAAGCTTTCTTT. This codes for CASSPIIGTGGTEAFF.

J is TRBJ2-2 and V is TRBV5-1, with TRBD2 matching over 9 bases. J was trimmed by 3 bases and V by 1 base; bases with no gene match: 4. The CDR3 spans 16 residues. The germline V gene encodes CDR1 SGHRS and CDR2 YFSETQ. The CDR3 region has the DNA TGCGCCAGCAGCTTGATGCGGGGGGGCGACACCGGGGAGCTGTTTTTT. This codes for CASSLMRGGDTGELFF.

Points on this clone: A read error may account for a junction end that differs from germline. The chain employs TRBV30 and TRBJ1-1; D remains unclear. CDR3 length equals 11 residues. CDR1 GTSNPN and CDR2 SVGIG come from the germline V gene (reference sequence). The CDR3: CAGRENTEAFF. CDR3 coding DNA: TGTGCCGGGAGGGAGAATACTGAAGCTTTCTTT.

V gene TRBV15 combines with J gene TRBJ2-7, with TRBD1 matching 8 bases. The CDR3 covers 16 residues. Germline CDR1 reads LNHNV; CDR2 reads YYDKDF (reference sequence). V lost 4 bases to trimming and J lost 0 bases; unmatched junction nucleotides: 8. The CDR3 DNA reads as TGTGCCACCAGCATAGGGACAGGCCAAAGCTCCTACGAGCAGTACTTC. This gives the protein CATSIGTGQSSYEQYF.

The chain joins TRBV5-4 to TRBJ1-2; 7 bases are shared with TRBD1. The CDR3 loop spans 15 amino acids. The V gene's germline CDR1 is SGHNT and CDR2 YYREEE (reference sequence). J lost 1 base, V lost 6 bases, and 9 bases had no gene match. The CDR3, as DNA: TGTGCCAGCACCCTCCGGACAGGAAGTAACTATGGCTACACCTTC. Translated, it gives CASTLRTGSNYGYTF. The variable domain in full, with the rest retrieved from reference TRBV5-4 and TRBJ1-2, is ETGVTQSPTHLIKTRGQQVTLRCSSQSGHNTVSWYQQALGQGPQFIFQYYREEENGRGNFPPRFSGLQFPNYSSELNVNALELDDSALYLCASTLRTGSNYGYTFGSGTRLTVV.

The chain is built from TRBV6-5 and TRBJ2-5; TRBD2 matches 11 bases. After removal of 7 bases from V and 5 bases from J, the junction contained 9 bases not matched to a gene. Germline loops: CDR1 MNHEY, CDR2 SVGAGI. There are 15 residues in the CDR3. In DNA form, the CDR3 reads TGTGCCAGCACCTTAGCGGGGGGGAGGTTGGAGACCCAGTACTTC. Translation: CASTLAGGRLETQYF.

V gene TRBV28 combines with J gene TRBJ1-4, with D unresolved. The germline V gene encodes CDR1 MDHEN and CDR2 SYDVKM. V lost 5 bases, J lost 0 bases, and 16 bases lay in between. The CDR3 runs 17 residues. CDR3 bases: TGTGCCAGCAGTCCCCGGACGGGGAGTGCAACTAATGAAAAACTGTTTTTT. This gives the protein CASSPRTGSATNEKLFF.

V usage is TRBV7-6 and J usage is TRBJ1-1; D uncertain. With 4 bases removed from V and 1 base from J, the gap between germline ends came to 7 bases. From germline, CDR1 is SGHVS and CDR2 FNYEAQ. The CDR3 extends over 13 amino acids. The CDR3 sequence: CASSSYKNTEAFF. CDR3 coding DNA: TGTGCCAGCAGCTCGTACAAGAACACTGAAGCTTTCTTT. The variable domain in full, with the rest retrieved from reference TRBV7-6 and TRBJ1-1, is GAGVSQSPRYKVTKRGQDVALRCDPISGHVSLYWYRQALGQGPEFLTYFNYEAQQDKSGLPNDRFSAERPEGSISTLTIQRTEQRDSAMYRCASSSYKNTEAFFGQGTRLTVV.

This clone was seen a single time. The chain uses TRBV6-6 and TRBJ2-1; 7 bases match TRBD1. Trimming at V came to 8 bases and at J to 5 bases, leaving 6 bases not matched to a gene. The CDR3 is 13 residues long. The germline V gene encodes CDR1 MNHNY and CDR2 SVGAGI (reference sequence). CDR3 region: CASLRDRNNEQFF. CDR3 bases: TGTGCCAGCCTCCGGGACAGAAACAATGAGCAGTTCTTC.

The chain employs TRBV30 and TRBJ1-6; TRBD1 matches 10 bases. The CDR3 has 17 amino acids. Per the germline V gene, CDR1 is GTSNPN and CDR2 is SVGIG (reference sequence). The junction had 8 bases not matched to a gene; V was cut back by 4 bases and J by 2 bases. The CDR3 DNA follows: TGTGCCTGGACCGGAGGACAGGGGGGAGCCTATAATTCACCCCTCCACTTT. Protein product: CAWTGGQGGAYNSPLHF.

The chain employs TRBV29-1 and TRBJ1-2; D may be TRBD1 (6 bases). With 2 bases removed from V and 7 bases from J, the gap between germline ends came to 11 bases. The V gene's germline CDR1 is SQVTM and CDR2 ANQGSEA. The length of the CDR3 is 12 residues. CDR3 loop: CSVETAGVGYTF. As DNA, the CDR3 is TGCAGCGTTGAAACGGCAGGGGTTGGCTACACCTTC.

The chain uses TRBV5-1 and TRBJ1-1; D is undetermined. CDR1 and CDR2 (germline): SGHRS, YFSETQ. The length of the CDR3 is 14 residues. The V gene lost 3 bases and the J gene lost 4 bases, with 13 bases spanning the gap. CDR3 in amino acids: CASSYRVLGTEAFF. CDR3 nucleotide sequence: TGCGCCAGCAGCTATCGGGTACTGGGCACTGAAGCTTTCTTT.

This clone was picked up one time. V gene TRBV4-1 combines with J gene TRBJ2-2, with 8 bases identical to TRBD2. V lost 6 bases to trimming and J lost 3 bases; unmatched junction nucleotides: 15. The CDR3 sequence is 18 residues long. CDR1 MGHRA and CDR2 YSYEKL come from the germline V gene. The CDR3 spells CASSNYRGGRLDTGELFF. The CDR3 region has the DNA TGCGCCAGCAGTAATTACCGGGGGGGGCGCCTCGACACCGGGGAGCTGTTTTTT.

This rearrangement joins TRBV7-3 to TRBJ2-1, with 11 positions matching TRBD2. Trimming at V came to 3 bases and at J to 8 bases, leaving 9 bases not matched to a gene. Per germline, CDR1 SGHTA and CDR2 FQGTGA. The CDR3 runs to 16 residues. CDR3 bases: TGTGCCAGCAGCTTCGAGACTAGCGGGGTTATGTATGAGCAGTTCTTC. Amino acid sequence: CASSFETSGVMYEQFF.

This chain joins TRBV7-6 and TRBJ2-3; 9 bases map to TRBD1. The CDR3 has 14 amino acids. V lost 8 bases, J lost 5 bases, and 8 bases stayed unmatched. Germline V gene lookup returns CDR1 SGHVS and CDR2 FNYEAQ. The CDR3 reads CASGRGQGQDTQYF. The CDR3 DNA is TGTGCCAGCGGCCGAGGACAGGGGCAAGATACGCAGTATTTT.

This sequence joins TRBV7-2 and TRBJ2-5, with a weak D call TRBD1 (5 bases). Germline CDR1 is SGHTA and CDR2 is FQGNSA. The CDR3 spans 14 residues. Trimming pared 1 base from V and 1 base from J, leaving 7 bases between. DNA of the CDR3: TGTGCCAGCAGCTTAGACAGGAGCCAAGAGACCCAGTACTTC. Amino acid sequence: CASSLDRSQETQYF.

This chain uses TRBV18 with TRBJ1-4; D call uncertain. V dropped 4 bases and J dropped 0 bases, with 9 bases sitting between them. Germline values: CDR1 KGHSH, CDR2 LQKENI. The CDR3 covers 15 residues. CDR3 protein: CASSRYSATNEKLFF. CDR3 in DNA: TGTGCCAGCTCACGCTACAGTGCAACTAATGAAAAACTGTTTTTT.

This clone has a single count. This chain connects TRBV2 to TRBJ1-5, with 7 positions matching TRBD1. The CDR3 runs to 13 residues. After removal of 7 bases from V and 4 bases from J, the junction contained 4 bases not matched to a gene. The germline V gene has CDR1 SNHLY and CDR2 FYNNEI. The DNA of the CDR3 is TGTGCCAGCATGGGACAGCTTAATCAGCCCCAGCATTTT. This encodes CASMGQLNQPQHF. Variable domain in full (rest from reference TRBV2 and TRBJ1-5): EPEVTQTPSHQVTQMGQEVILRCVPISNHLYFYWYRQILGQKVEFLVSFYNNEISEKSEIFDDQFSVERPDGSNFTLKIRSTKLEDSAMYFCASMGQLNQPQHFGDGTRLSIL.

This sequence joins TRBV5-1 and TRBJ2-2; 10 bases are shared with TRBD1. V shed 4 bases, J shed 7 bases, and the junction held 10 bases outside the gene matches. CDR1 is SGHRS and CDR2 is YFSETQ in the germline V gene. The CDR3 has 16 amino acids. The CDR3, as DNA: TGCGCCAGCAGCAGCACCGGGACAGGGGAGGGCGGGGAGCTGTTTTTT. Protein: CASSSTGTGEGGELFF. Using reference TRBV5-1 and TRBJ2-2 for the parts outside the CDR3, the full variable domain is KAGVTQTPRYLIKTRGQQVTLSCSPISGHRSVSWYQQTPGQGLQFLFEYFSETQRNKGNFPGRFSGRQFSNSRSEMNVSTLELGDSALYLCASSSTGTGEGGELFFGEGSRLTVL.

The rearrangement joins TRBV5-5 to TRBJ1-5, with D maybe TRBD1 (6 bases). CDR1 SGHKS and CDR2 YYEKEE come from the germline V gene (reference sequence). V was cut by 4 bases and J by 5 bases, with 13 bases left in between. The CDR3 totals 14 residues. CDR3 nucleotide sequence: TGTGCCAGCAGCCCCGACAGGAGCCATCAGCCCCAGCATTTT. This sequence encodes CASSPDRSHQPQHF.

The CDR3 here is CASTPVRGAETQYF. DNA for the CDR3: TGTGCCAGCACCCCCGTGCGGGGGGCAGAGACCCAGTACTTC. This chain joins TRBV2 and TRBJ2-5; 8 positions match TRBD2. Germline CDR1 SNHLY, CDR2 FYNNEI. This CDR3 has 14 residues. Trimming cost V 7 bases and J 4 bases; bases outside gene matches: 8.